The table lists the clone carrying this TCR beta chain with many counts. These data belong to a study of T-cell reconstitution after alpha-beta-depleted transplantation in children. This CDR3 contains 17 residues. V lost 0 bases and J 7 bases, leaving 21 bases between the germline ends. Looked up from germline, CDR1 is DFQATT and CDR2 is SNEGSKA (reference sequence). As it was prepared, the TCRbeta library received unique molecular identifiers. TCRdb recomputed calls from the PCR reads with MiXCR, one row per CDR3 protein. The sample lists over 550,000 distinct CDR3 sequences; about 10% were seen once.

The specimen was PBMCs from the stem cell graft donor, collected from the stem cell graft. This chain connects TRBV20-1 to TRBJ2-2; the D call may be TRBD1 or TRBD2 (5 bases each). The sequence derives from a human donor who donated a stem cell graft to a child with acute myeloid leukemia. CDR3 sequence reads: CSARDLTGMGVGGELFF. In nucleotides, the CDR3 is TGCAGTGCTAGAGATCTTACCGGGATGGGGGTAGGCGGGGAGCTGTTTTTT.